A single sample gave rise to the 8 T cell receptor beta chains below, sequenced in a study of T cell responses to AZD1222 COVID-19 vaccine. Libraries were prepared by immunoSEQ multiplex PCR; TCRdb keeps only in-frame clonotypes and omits some of them. This table has 150,000 or so clones, more than 85% appearing once. This specimen consisted of peripheral blood, obtained 28 days after the second AZD1222 dose. The receptors here all came from an adult who received the AZD1222 COVID-19 vaccine.

The chain couples TRBV12-3 or TRBV12-4 to TRBJ2-7, with D possibly being TRBD2 (6 bases). The CDR3 sequence is 13 residues long. Between the trimmed V and J ends, which lost 1 base and 4 bases, there was a span of 8 bases. The CDR3 DNA reads TGTGCCAGCAGTTTAGGGACTAAATACGAGCAGTACTTC. Its protein product is CASSLGTKYEQYF.

The V and J genes are TRBV5-6 and TRBJ1-5; the D is unclear. CDR1 is SGHDT and CDR2 is YYEEEE in the germline V gene. V lost 2 bases to trimming and J lost 5 bases, with 14 bases between them. The length of the CDR3 is 15 residues. CDR3 DNA: TGTGCCAGCAGCTTAGGATGGAGTAGAGATCAGCCCCAGCATTTT. It translates to CASSLGWSRDQPQHF.

This sequence joins TRBV30 and TRBJ1-2; perhaps TRBD1 as D (6 bases). Deletions cut 3 bases from V and 4 bases from J, with 9 bases between. The CDR3 length is 12 residues. CDR1 GTSNPN and CDR2 SVGIG come from the germline V gene (reference sequence). The CDR3 protein is CAWRGQSYGYTF. CDR3 bases: TGTGCCTGGAGAGGACAGTCCTATGGCTACACCTTC.

This chain connects TRBV28 to TRBJ1-4; D gene ambiguous. This CDR3 has 14 residues. Trimming pared 4 bases from V and 0 bases from J, leaving 6 bases between. The germline gives CDR1 MDHEN, CDR2 SYDVKM. The CDR3: CASSSPATNEKLFF. CDR3 sequence (DNA): TGTGCCAGCAGTTCCCCTGCAACTAATGAAAAACTGTTTTTT.

The chain combines TRBV12-5 with TRBJ2-1, with D uncertain. This CDR3 is 13 amino acids long. Germline V gene lookup returns CDR1 LGHNT and CDR2 FRNRAP. Deletions cut 5 bases from V and 7 bases from J, with 12 bases between. The CDR3 DNA reads as TGTGCTAGTGGTCCTACCCCTCTGAATGAGCAGTTCTTC. It encodes CASGPTPLNEQFF.

The V and J genes are TRBV7-4 and TRBJ2-7, with D possibly called TRBD1 or TRBD2 (5 bases each). This CDR3 is built from 11 residues. Per germline, CDR1 SGHVT and CDR2 SQSDAQ. The ends were cut back, 5 bases at V and 12 bases at J, with 14 bases in the middle. The CDR3 DNA sequence: TGTGCCAGCAGCGTACCGGGACCGGGGTACTTC. Translated: CASSVPGPGYF. Variable domain in full (rest from reference TRBV7-4 and TRBJ2-7): GAGVSQSPRYKVAKRGRDVALRCDSISGHVTLYWYRQTLGQGSEVLTYSQSDAQRDKSGRPSGRFSAERPERSVSTLKIQRTEQGDSAVYLCASSVPGPGYFGPGTRLTVT.

This rearrangement joins TRBV28 to TRBJ1-1, with D maybe TRBD1 (5 bases). Germline values: CDR1 MDHEN, CDR2 SYDVKM. V was shortened by 6 bases and J by 4 bases, with 18 bases between the two germline ends. This CDR3 is built from 15 residues. CDR3 nucleotide sequence: TGTGCCAGCAGGCCCCTGGGGCAGTTGAGCACTGAAGCTTTCTTT. This translates into CASRPLGQLSTEAFF. The variable domain in full, with the rest retrieved from reference TRBV28 and TRBJ1-1, is DVKVTQSSRYLVKRTGEKVFLECVQDMDHENMFWYRQDPGLGLRLIYFSYDVKMKEKGDIPEGYSVSREKKERFSLILESASTNQTSMYLCASRPLGQLSTEAFFGQGTRLTVV.

The chain is built from TRBV9 and TRBJ2-7; D perhaps matches TRBD2 (6 bases). The CDR3 spans 14 residues. Trimming shortened V by 4 bases and J by 5 bases, and 16 bases separated the two germline ends. CDR1 is SGDLS, CDR2 YYNGEE, per germline. CDR3 amino acids: CASSPEPGLNEQYF. The CDR3 bases are TGTGCCAGCAGCCCCGAGCCGGGACTCAACGAGCAGTACTTC. Variable domain in full (rest from reference TRBV9 and TRBJ2-7): DSGVTQTPKHLITATGQRVTLRCSPRSGDLSVYWYQQSLDQGLQFLIQYYNGEERAKGNILERFSAQQFPDLHSELNLSSLELGDSALYFCASSPEPGLNEQYFGPGTRLTVT.